The 14 T cell receptor beta chains below all came from one sample that was sequenced in a study of blood T cell repertoires in COVID-19. Profiled with immunoSEQ multiplex PCR; TCRdb holds only in-frame clones, not every one. Of about 150,000 clones in the sample, roughly 80% were seen once. Input material: PBMCs or T cells enriched from blood (not recorded which). Every receptor here comes from a woman in her 50s who had recovered from COVID-19.

The chain has TRBV7-6 and TRBJ1-2; 9 bases fit TRBD1. V lost 5 bases and J lost 7; bases outside the gene matches: 17. The CDR3 consists of 17 residues. Germline V lookup: CDR1 SGHVS, CDR2 FNYEAQ. The CDR3 loop is CASSPGDRVILGGGYTF. CDR3 DNA: TGTGCCAGCAGCCCAGGGGACAGGGTGATTTTGGGGGGTGGCTACACCTTC.

This clone was counted a single time. V usage is TRBV1 and J usage is TRBJ1-1; the D call of TRBD1 is as the table states it, not checked on the DNA. TRBV1 corresponds to a pseudogene. The CDR3 spans 14 residues. DNA of the CDR3: TGCACCAGCAGCCAAGAACAGGATGGCACTGAAGCTTTCTTT. Amino acid sequence: CTSSQEQDGTEAFF.

CDR3 nucleotides: TGTGCCAGCAGTTTAAAGACCGGGGGGGCGGTTACGGTCCAAGAGACCCAGTACTTC. Encoded protein: CASSLKTGGAVTVQETQYF. This chain uses TRBV28 with TRBJ2-5; 8 bases fit TRBD2. Per germline, CDR1 MDHEN and CDR2 SYDVKM. This CDR3 has 19 amino acids. V shed 2 bases and J 1 base; nucleotides not matched to a gene: 15.

This chain uses TRBV15 with TRBJ2-1; TRBD2 agrees at 8 bases. This CDR3 region has 15 residues. CDR1 is LNHNV, CDR2 YYDKDF, per germline (reference sequence). V shed 0 bases, J shed 4 bases, and the junction held 2 bases outside the gene matches. The CDR3 protein is CATSRDERGYNEQFF. The CDR3 DNA is TGTGCCACCAGCAGAGACGAGCGGGGGTACAATGAGCAGTTCTTC.

The chain combines TRBV7-2 with TRBJ1-4; weak D call: TRBD1 (5 bases). From germline, CDR1 is SGHTA and CDR2 FQGNSA. V lost 2 bases, J lost 7 bases, and 11 bases lay in between. The CDR3 sequence is 14 residues long. CDR3 sequence: CASSLRRGSEKLFF. The CDR3 DNA follows: TGTGCCAGCAGCTTAAGAAGGGGTAGTGAAAAACTGTTTTTT.

This clone was seen a single time. The J gene is TRBJ1-2, the V gene TRBV19, with 8 bases fitting TRBD1. The CDR3 is 14 residues long. Unmatched junction bases numbered 1, after V lost 1 base and J lost 3 bases. Germline V CDR1 and CDR2: LNHDA, SQIVND (reference sequence). Written as DNA, the CDR3 is TGTGCCAGTAGTATAGTGGGACAGGACTATGGCTACACCTTC. This codes for CASSIVGQDYGYTF.

The chain uses TRBV29-1 and TRBJ2-7, with TRBD1 as a possible D gene (5 bases). The CDR3 covers 11 residues. Per the germline V gene, CDR1 is SQVTM and CDR2 is ANQGSEA. The ends were cut back, 2 bases at V and 8 bases at J, with 10 bases in the middle. The CDR3 coding sequence is TGCAGCGTTGAAAACCCAGGGAAGCAGTACTTC. It yields the protein CSVENPGKQYF.

This sequence joins TRBV5-1 and TRBJ1-2; 8 bases line up with TRBD1. CDR3 size: 15 residues. After removal of 1 base from V and 7 bases from J, the junction contained 9 bases not matched to a gene. CDR1 is SGHRS and CDR2 is YFSETQ in the germline V gene. CDR3 sequence reads: CASSLSRQGAGGYTF. The CDR3 DNA follows: TGCGCCAGCAGCTTGTCGCGGCAGGGGGCGGGTGGCTACACCTTC.

This rearrangement joins TRBV6-1 to TRBJ1-5; D is ambiguous. The CDR3 is 17 residues long. V gave up 4 bases and J gave up 7 bases, with 23 bases separating them. Per the germline V gene, CDR1 is MNHNS and CDR2 is SASEGT. This CDR3 is CASSGDLTVFSGQPQHF. DNA for the CDR3: TGTGCCAGCAGTGGTGATCTAACTGTATTCTCGGGGCAGCCCCAGCATTTT.

The rearrangement uses TRBV28 and TRBJ1-6; maybe TRBD1 (5 bases). This CDR3 region has 16 residues. Between the trimmed V and J ends, which lost 3 bases and 5 bases, there was a span of 14 bases. Germline V gene sequence: CDR1 MDHEN, CDR2 SYDVKM. CDR3 sequence (DNA): TGTGCCAGCAGTTTCCACCCAGACAGTAATAATTCACCCCTCCACTTT. Its protein product is CASSFHPDSNNSPLHF.

A word on this clone: Since a much larger clone is just one base distant, this may be a read error. The chain couples TRBV4-2 to TRBJ2-7; D is perhaps TRBD1 (6 bases). V was trimmed by 0 bases and J by 4 bases, leaving 13 bases between them. This CDR3 spans 15 amino acids. CDR1 and CDR2 (germline): LGHNA, YNFKEQ. The CDR3 bases are TGTGCCAGCAGCCAAGAGATGGACAGCTTTTACGAGCAGTACTTC. This translates into CASSQEMDSFYEQYF.

V gene TRBV7-2 combines with J gene TRBJ2-5, with a possible D match to TRBD1 (6 bases). CDR1 and CDR2 (germline): SGHTA, FQGNSA. With 1 base removed from V and 4 bases from J, the gap between germline ends came to 13 bases. The CDR3 consists of 15 residues. The CDR3 coding sequence is TGTGCCAGCAGCTTAGTTCGAGGCAGGGGAGAGACCCAGTACTTC. It is translated as CASSLVRGRGETQYF.

The J gene is TRBJ2-7, the V gene TRBV14; D not resolved. The CDR3 runs to 15 residues. CDR1 is SGHDN, CDR2 FVKESK, per germline. Between the trimmed V and J ends, which lost 4 bases and 2 bases, there was a span of 15 bases. Here the CDR3 reads CASSPRVIPTYEQYF. As DNA, the CDR3 is TGTGCCAGCAGCCCCCGGGTGATACCGACCTACGAGCAGTACTTC.

The V gene is TRBV6-1, the J gene TRBJ2-7; weak D call: TRBD1 (5 bases). CDR3 length equals 16 residues. Trimming pared 2 bases from V and 4 bases from J, leaving 18 bases between. Germline CDR1 MNHNS, CDR2 SASEGT. This CDR3 is CASSEQRAGLGYEQYF. The DNA for the CDR3 is TGTGCCAGCAGTGAACAACGGGCAGGGCTAGGGTACGAGCAGTACTTC.